This T cell receptor beta chain was found in a study of CD8 T cells in Susac syndrome. Random hexamers were used to reverse transcribe an amount of roughly 0.45 to 1 ug RNA. TCRdb independently ran MiXCR on the immunoSEQ multiplex PCR reads; one entry per CDR3 protein. The sample holds 120,000 to 150,000 distinct CDR3 sequences, 94% seen once. Trimming shortened V by 6 bases and J by 10 bases, and 13 bases separated the two germline ends. The length of the CDR3 is 11 residues. Per germline, CDR1 DFQATT and CDR2 SNEGSKA (reference sequence). The origin of this receptor is a human donor in good health. The rearrangement joins TRBV20-1 to TRBJ2-1; D not resolved. Material for sequencing was CD4+ T cells from PBMCs. CDR3 DNA sequence: TGCAGTGCCTCCACAAACTTCGAGCAGTTCTTC. Translated: CSASTNFEQFF.